The TCR beta chain under discussion was sequenced for a study of T cells in Graves' hyperthyroidism and ophthalmopathy (dated by TCRdb to the late 2010s). A note on the overall study: Peripheral blood was sampled at the time of initial diagnosis, prior to any treatment. A discovery cohort of about a hundred patients, 43 with Graves' ophthalmopathy and more than 55 with stable Graves' hyperthyroidism, was used to find distinguishing TCR V-J signatures. Whether ophthalmopathy could be predicted prospectively was tested in an independent validation cohort made up of roughly 19 hyperthyroidism patients plus 17 patients who later progressed to ophthalmopathy. The 75 to 100 discovery patients were randomly divided into training and test sets at a 7:3 ratio. The study also compared thyroid tissue and blood T-cell repertoires from a handful of Graves' hyperthyroidism patients. Following sampling, methimazole starting at 30 mg daily was given to hyperthyroidism patients, and high-dose intravenous methylprednisolone was given to ophthalmopathy patients. The paper reports TCR Vbeta CDR3 sequencing of over 130 peripheral blood samples: over 40 ophthalmopathy, roughly 80 hyperthyroidism and approximately 17 progressor patients. Points the paper makes about the study in general: Ophthalmopathy was separated from stable hyperthyroidism by a 13 V-J signature model, with approximately 89% sensitivity and about 81% specificity obtained in cross-validation and 80%/75% obtained in testing. Most expanded thyroid clonotypes (frequency above 0.001) were also detected in blood, suggesting blood repertoires may reflect thyroid immune responses. In validation, the model predicted progression to ophthalmopathy with approximately 70% sensitivity and roughly 72% specificity, a median of approximately 6.7 months before onset. Sample size was not statistically predetermined, and blinding of investigators to group allocation was not performed.

Ophthalmopathy patients had moderately to severely active disease, with a Clinical Activity Score of 3 or more, a NOSPECS grade of 4 or more, and a disease duration of less than 3 months. Any patient with an uncontrolled infection, another autoimmune disease, pregnancy or lactation was excluded. Diagnoses relied on clinical symptoms, serum thyroxine and TRAb, thyroid ultrasound and orbital computed tomography. Ficoll-Paque density gradient centrifugation was used to isolate PBMCs from approximately 10 ml of fresh peripheral blood. Trizol reagent was used to extract total RNA, and RNA quality was then checked on an Agilent 2100 Bioanalyzer. The TCR beta CDR3 regions were amplified from the RNA transcripts. For the first round of RT-PCR on the TCR CDR3, the HTBI primer set was used together with the Qiagen OneStep RT-PCR kit. Libraries were constructed in a second round of multiplex PCR, after which size selection and purification were performed. Sequencing of the libraries was done on an Illumina HiSeq2000 using paired-end 100 bp reads. For the original study's pipeline: SOAPnuke was used to process the raw data, throwing out any read that contained adapters or uncalled bases, had a mean Phred below 15, or lacked an exact constant-primer or identifier match. High-quality paired reads were merged using COPE v1.2.5, and each unique nucleotide sequence was defined as a clonotype. MiTCR v1.1 was used to align the clonotypes against IMGT TRBV, TRBD and TRBJ reference segments. Only V-J combinations with frequency above 0.0001, covering roughly 99% of repertoires, were analysed. The TCS score was defined as the ratio of F50 (clonal expansion) to E x V (chaos), calculated using BLOSUM62-based TCRdist between CDR3 peptides within each V-J. Welch's t-statistics and random forest reduced 514 V-J features to 13, which were used in a naive Bayes classifier (R e1071). TCRdb itself trimmed the public reads at Q25 with fastp, ran MiXCR and retained productive beta chains. All rows with the same CDR3 protein become a single entry with the most common DNA and genes. The authors' filters were not applied to this entry. The sample table records about 380,000 distinct CDR3 sequences; less than 20% of these occur just once. Clones ranked in the top ten supply over 35% of the sample.

At least ten counts were recorded for this clonotype. Its target antigen remains unknown. Per-base quality was not reported, and no clone a single base away is much larger than it. The CDR3 runs 14 amino acids, cysteine and phenylalanine included. CDR3 DNA only is kept here, 42 bases in frame from base 1. Via the germline V gene, CDR1 is SGHVS and CDR2 FQNEAQ. Trimming costs V 1 base and J 5 bases, and their ends lie 11 bases apart. The receptor chain draws on TRBV7-8 and TRBJ1-1; perhaps TRBD1 is the D gene, with 6 bases matching. This TCR was sampled from a man younger than 35 with Graves' ophthalmopathy. The sample taken for sequencing was blood. The DNA sequence is TGTGCCAGCAGCTTAGAAAGGGGGAGGACTGAAGCTTTCTTT. This sequence encodes CASSLERGRTEAFF. Reference TRBV7-8 and TRBJ1-1 proteins supply the regions before and after the CDR3; the full variable domain is: GAGVSQSPRYKVAKRGQDVALRCDPISGHVSLFWYQQALGQGPEFLTYFQNEAQLDKSGLPSDRFFAERPEGSVSTLKIQRTQQEDSAVYLCASSLERGRTEAFFGQGTRLTVV.